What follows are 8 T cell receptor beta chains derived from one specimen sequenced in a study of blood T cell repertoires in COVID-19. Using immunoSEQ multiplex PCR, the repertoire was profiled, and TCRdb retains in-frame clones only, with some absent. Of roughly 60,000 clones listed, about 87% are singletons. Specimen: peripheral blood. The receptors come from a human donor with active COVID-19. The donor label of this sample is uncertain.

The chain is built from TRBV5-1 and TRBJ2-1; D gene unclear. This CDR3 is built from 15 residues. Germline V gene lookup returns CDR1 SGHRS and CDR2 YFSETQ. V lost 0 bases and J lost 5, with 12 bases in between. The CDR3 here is CASSLVSRPDNEQFF. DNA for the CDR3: TGCGCCAGCAGCTTGGTTTCCCGTCCGGACAATGAGCAGTTCTTC.

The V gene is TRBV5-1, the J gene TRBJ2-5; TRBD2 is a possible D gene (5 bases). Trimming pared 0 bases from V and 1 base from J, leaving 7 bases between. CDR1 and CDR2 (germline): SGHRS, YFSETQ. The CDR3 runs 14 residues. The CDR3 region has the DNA TGCGCCAGCAGCTTGGGAGGGTCCCAAGAGACCCAGTACTTC. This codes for CASSLGGSQETQYF.

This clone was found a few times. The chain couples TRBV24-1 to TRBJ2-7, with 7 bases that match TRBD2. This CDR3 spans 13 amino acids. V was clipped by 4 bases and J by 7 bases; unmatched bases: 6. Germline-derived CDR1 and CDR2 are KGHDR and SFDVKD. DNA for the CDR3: TGTGCCACCAGTGAGAACCCGCGGGGGGAGCAGTACTTC. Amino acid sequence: CATSENPRGEQYF.

CDR3 coding DNA: TGTGCCAGCAGTGAACCCAACGAGCAGTACTTC. Translating it yields CASSEPNEQYF. The chain carries TRBV2 and TRBJ2-7; D is uncertain. The CDR3 has 11 residues. In germline, CDR1 is SNHLY, CDR2 FYNNEI. V was pared by 2 bases and J by 5 bases, with 4 bases between.

The CDR3 bases are TGTGCCAGCAGCTTATCACAGGGTAGCACAGATACGCAGTATTTT. Its translation: CASSLSQGSTDTQYF. The chain links TRBV13 to TRBJ2-3; tentatively, D is TRBD1 (6 bases). CDR3 size: 15 residues. Germline CDR1 PRHDT, CDR2 FYEKMQ (reference sequence). Between the trimmed V and J ends, which lost 2 bases and 0 bases, there was a span of 9 bases.

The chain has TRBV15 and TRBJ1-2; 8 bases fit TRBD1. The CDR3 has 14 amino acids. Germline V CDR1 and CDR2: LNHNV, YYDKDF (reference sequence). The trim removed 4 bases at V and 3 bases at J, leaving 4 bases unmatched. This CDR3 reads CATSMGQVDYGYTF. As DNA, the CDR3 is TGTGCCACCAGCATGGGACAGGTGGACTATGGCTACACCTTC.

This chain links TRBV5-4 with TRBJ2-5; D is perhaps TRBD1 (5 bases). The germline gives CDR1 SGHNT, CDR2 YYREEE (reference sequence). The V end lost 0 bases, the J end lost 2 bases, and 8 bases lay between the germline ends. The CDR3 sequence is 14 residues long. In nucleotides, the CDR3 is TGTGCCAGCAGCTTGGGACAGAAACAAGAGACCCAGTACTTC. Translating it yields CASSLGQKQETQYF.

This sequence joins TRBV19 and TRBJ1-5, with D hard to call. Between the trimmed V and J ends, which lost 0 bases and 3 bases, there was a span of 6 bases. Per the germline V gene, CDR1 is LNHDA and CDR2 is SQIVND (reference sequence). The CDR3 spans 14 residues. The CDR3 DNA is TGTGCCAGTAGTATAGAGGGCGCCAATCAGCCCCAGCATTTT. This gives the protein CASSIEGANQPQHF.